The clone carrying this TCR beta chain was detected ten times or more. Its antigen remains unidentified. Constant-segment-primed 5'RACE gave TCR alpha and TCR beta cDNA libraries with sample barcodes and UMIs. TCRdb reanalysed the 5' RACE reads using MiXCR and keeps one entry per CDR3 protein. The repertoire holds under 450,000 distinct CDR3 sequences, around an eighth seen once, with about 22% in the top ten. The data were obtained in a study of T-cell memory formation after mild COVID-19. The wider study: Clusters were largely donor specific.

This CDR3 comprises 14 residues. Unmatched junction bases numbered 2, after V lost 1 base and J lost 4 bases. The V gene's germline CDR1 is MGHDK and CDR2 SYGVNS. Study results and caveats: Balance between CD4 and CD8 was seen in clones contracting day 15 to 85, and a CD4+ lean was seen in later expanders. Mostly located in CM and EM were contracting CD4+ clones, with contracting CD8+ clones located in EMRA.

The clonotype comes from a young man who had mild COVID-19 (a few samples of this study predate the infection). Cell type and time point are not known. The chain recombines TRBV25-1 with TRBJ2-3; 7 positions agree with TRBD1. The specimen was PBMCs or a T cell subset sorted from them (not recorded which). CDR3 protein: CASSEFRGPDTQYF. Here the CDR3 DNA reads TGTGCCAGCAGTGAATTTAGGGGGCCAGATACGCAGTATTTT.